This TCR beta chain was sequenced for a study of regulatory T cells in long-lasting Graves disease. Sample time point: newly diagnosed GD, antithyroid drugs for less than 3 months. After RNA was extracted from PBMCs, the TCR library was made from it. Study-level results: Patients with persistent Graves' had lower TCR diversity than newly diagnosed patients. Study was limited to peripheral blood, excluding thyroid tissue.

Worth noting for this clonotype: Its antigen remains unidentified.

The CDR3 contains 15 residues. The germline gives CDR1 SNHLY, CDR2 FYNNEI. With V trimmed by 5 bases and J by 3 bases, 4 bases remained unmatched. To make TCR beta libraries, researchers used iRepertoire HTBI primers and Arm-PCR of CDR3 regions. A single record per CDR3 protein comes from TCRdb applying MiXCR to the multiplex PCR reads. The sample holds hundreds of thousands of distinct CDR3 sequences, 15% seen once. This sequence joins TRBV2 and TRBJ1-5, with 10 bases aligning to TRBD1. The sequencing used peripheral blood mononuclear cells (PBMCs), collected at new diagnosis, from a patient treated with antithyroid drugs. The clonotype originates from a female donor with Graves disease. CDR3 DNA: TGTGCCAGCAGTACCGGGACAGGGGCCAATCAGCCCCAGCATTTT. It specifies CASSTGTGANQPQHF.